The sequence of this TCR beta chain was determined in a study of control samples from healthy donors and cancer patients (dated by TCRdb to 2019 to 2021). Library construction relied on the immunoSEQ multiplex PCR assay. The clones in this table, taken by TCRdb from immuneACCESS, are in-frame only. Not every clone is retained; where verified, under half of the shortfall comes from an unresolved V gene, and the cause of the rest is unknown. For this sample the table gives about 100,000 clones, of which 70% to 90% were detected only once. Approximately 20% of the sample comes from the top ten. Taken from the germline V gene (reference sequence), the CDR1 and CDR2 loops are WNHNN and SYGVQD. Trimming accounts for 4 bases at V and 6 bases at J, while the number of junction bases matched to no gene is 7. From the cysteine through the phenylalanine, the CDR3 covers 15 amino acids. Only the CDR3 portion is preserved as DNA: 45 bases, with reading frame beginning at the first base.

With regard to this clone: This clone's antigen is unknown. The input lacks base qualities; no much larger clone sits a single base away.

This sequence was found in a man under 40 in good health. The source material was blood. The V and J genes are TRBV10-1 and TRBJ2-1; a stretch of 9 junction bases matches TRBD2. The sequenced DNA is TGCGCCAGCAGTGGCGGTAGCGGGGGTCTCAATGAGCAGTTCTTC. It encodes CASSGGSGGLNEQFF.